This T cell receptor beta chain was captured in a study of blood T cell repertoires in COVID-19 (dated by TCRdb to the early 2020s). Study-level background: The collaborator samples originated in the United States, Italy and Spain and spanned the acute and convalescent phases of COVID-19. The repertoires were made available in a free public database intended to serve as a resource for research on the immune response to SARS-CoV-2. Samples were obtained from the ongoing ImmuneRACE study (first 160 participants) and from 1,254 subjects provided by 6 global collaborators. A de-identified subject ID, COVID-19 status, age in years and sex were almost always included in the sample metadata. Subjects who had been exposed to COVID-19, were actively infected with it, or had recovered from it provided the deeply sampled blood TCRbeta repertoires that made up the dataset. The material from the prospective study consisted of cDNA or gDNA derived from T cells, B-cell-depleted T cells, or PBMCs. HLA class I and class II types, where available, came from metadata supplied by the sample provider rather than from assay-based typing. Overall study results and their limits: Clinical and demographic metadata were provided uncurated, with the amount varying by source and participant.

Per the germline V gene (reference sequence), SGHNT is the CDR1 and YYREEE is the CDR2. The cysteine opens and the phenylalanine closes a CDR3 of 15 amino acids. CDR3 DNA only is kept here, 45 bases in frame from base 1. The junction carries 14 bases between V and J, which are trimmed by 4 bases and 3 bases respectively. As concerns this clone: Its antigen is still unknown. No base quality values were provided; no much bigger clone lies one nucleotide off.

TCRbeta CDR3 regions were amplified from genomic DNA by means of the immunoSEQ Assay, a bias-controlled multiplex PCR. The study's own analysis went as follows. The number of nucleated cells in each sample was estimated by amplification of reference gene primers within the assay. Sequence reads were collapsed and filtered to measure the absolute abundance of every unique TCRbeta CDR3 rearrangement. For each sample, productive Simpson clonality was calculated as the square root of Simpson's diversity index across productive rearrangements. TCRdb holds this immuneACCESS table with in-frame rearrangements only. Some clones are missing; in checked studies, unresolved V genes explain under half, and the rest has no known cause. From that table come the V and J calls and clone size; the DNA was used to work out D and trimming. The sample records about 29,000 clones, around 82% of which are singletons. The ten top clones hold under 2% of the sample.

Whole blood was collected in K2EDTA tubes by collaborating institutions according to the institutions' own protocols. For TCRbeta analysis, collaborators shipped samples in one of three forms: frozen whole blood, isolated PBMCs, or DNA extracted from either of those sample types. The sequenced material came from peripheral blood. This TCR was recovered from an elderly man with active or convalescent COVID-19. The chain couples TRBV5-4 to TRBJ1-3, with the D segment identity uncertain. The bases are TGTGCCAGCAGCCCTAACCGAGGAGATGGAAACACCATATATTTT. This encodes CASSPNRGDGNTIYF.